This T cell receptor (beta chain) was observed in a study of blood T cell repertoires in COVID-19. The CDR3 has 14 amino acids. CDR1 MDHEN and CDR2 SYDVKM come from the germline V gene. Trimming removed 6 bases from V and 3 bases from J; junction bases left unmatched: 7. Produced via immunoSEQ multiplex PCR; TCRdb's table is partial and in-frame only. Of some 300,000 clones in the sample, roughly 91% were seen once. The specimen was PBMCs or T cells enriched from blood (not recorded which). The chain has TRBV28 and TRBJ2-7, with 8 bases aligning to TRBD2. This TCR came from a woman aged 25 to 39 who had recovered from COVID-19. The CDR3 spells CASRLGTSNYEQYF. The CDR3 DNA reads TGTGCCAGCAGACTCGGGACTAGTAACTACGAGCAGTACTTC.